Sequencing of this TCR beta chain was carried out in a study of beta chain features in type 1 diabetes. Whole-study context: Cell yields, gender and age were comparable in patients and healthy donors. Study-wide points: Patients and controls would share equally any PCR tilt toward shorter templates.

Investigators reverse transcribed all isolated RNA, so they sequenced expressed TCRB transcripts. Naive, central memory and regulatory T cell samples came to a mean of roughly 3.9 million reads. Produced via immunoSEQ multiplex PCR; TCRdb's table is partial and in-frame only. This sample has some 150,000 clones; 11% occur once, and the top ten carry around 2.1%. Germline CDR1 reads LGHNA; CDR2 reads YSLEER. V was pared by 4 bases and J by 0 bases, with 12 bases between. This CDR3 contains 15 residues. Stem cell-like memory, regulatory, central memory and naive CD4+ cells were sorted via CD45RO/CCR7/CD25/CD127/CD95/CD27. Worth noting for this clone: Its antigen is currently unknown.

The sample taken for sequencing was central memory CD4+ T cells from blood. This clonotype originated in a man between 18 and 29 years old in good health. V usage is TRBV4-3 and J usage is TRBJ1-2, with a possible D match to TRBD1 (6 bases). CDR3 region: CASSPGDIANYGYTF. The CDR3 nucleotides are TGCGCCAGCAGCCCAGGGGACATCGCTAACTATGGCTACACCTTC.